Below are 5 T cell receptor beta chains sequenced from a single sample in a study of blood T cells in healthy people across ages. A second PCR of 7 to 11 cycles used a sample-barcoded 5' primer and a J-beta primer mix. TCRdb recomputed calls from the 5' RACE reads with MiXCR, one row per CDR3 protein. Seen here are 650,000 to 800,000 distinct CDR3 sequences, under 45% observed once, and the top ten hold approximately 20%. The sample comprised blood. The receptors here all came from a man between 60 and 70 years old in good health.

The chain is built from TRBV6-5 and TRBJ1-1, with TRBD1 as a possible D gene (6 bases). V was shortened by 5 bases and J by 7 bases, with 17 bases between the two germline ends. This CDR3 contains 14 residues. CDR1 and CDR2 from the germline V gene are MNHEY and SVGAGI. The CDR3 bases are TGTGCCAGCAGTAAACTTGACAGGATTAATGAAGCTTTCTTT. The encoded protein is CASSKLDRINEAFF.

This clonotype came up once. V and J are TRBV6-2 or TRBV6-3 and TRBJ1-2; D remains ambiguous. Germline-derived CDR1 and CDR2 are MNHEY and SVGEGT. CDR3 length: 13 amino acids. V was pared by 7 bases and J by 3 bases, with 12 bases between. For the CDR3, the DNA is TGTGCCAGCAAGTCTGGGAAGCACTATGGCTACACCTTC. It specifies CASKSGKHYGYTF.

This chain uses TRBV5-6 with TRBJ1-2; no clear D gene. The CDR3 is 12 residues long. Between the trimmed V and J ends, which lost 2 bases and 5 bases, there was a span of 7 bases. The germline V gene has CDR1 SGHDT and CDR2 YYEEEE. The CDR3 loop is CASSFRRYGYTF. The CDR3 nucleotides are TGTGCCAGCAGCTTTCGTCGGTATGGCTACACCTTC.

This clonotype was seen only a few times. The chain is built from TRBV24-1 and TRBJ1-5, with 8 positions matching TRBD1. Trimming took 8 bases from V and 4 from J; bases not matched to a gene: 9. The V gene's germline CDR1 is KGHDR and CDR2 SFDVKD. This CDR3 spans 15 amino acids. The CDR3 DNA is TGTGCCACCACAGGGACAGGACGAGGGAATCAGCCCCAGCATTTT. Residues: CATTGTGRGNQPQHF.

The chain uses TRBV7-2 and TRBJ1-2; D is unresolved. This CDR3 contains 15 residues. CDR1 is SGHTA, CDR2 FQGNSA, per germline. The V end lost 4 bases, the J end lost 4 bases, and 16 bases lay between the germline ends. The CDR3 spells CASSSFLGSTYGYTF. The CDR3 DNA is TGTGCCAGCAGCTCCTTTCTGGGGTCTACCTATGGCTACACCTTC.